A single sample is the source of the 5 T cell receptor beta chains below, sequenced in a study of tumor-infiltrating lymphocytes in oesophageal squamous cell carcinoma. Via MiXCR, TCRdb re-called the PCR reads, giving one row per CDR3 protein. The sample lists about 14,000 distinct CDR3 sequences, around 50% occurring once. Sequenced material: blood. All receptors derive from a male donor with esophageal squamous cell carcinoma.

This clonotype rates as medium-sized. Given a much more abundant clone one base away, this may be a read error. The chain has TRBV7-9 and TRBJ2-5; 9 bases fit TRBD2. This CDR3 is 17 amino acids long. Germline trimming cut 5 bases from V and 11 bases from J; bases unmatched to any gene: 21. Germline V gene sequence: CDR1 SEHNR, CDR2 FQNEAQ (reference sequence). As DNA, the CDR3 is TGTGCCAGCAGCCCAGCAGCTAGCGGGATCTTCTGGAATGAGCAGTACTTC. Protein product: CASSPAASGIFWNEQYF.

The CDR3 reads CASSPTENTEAFF. In nucleotides, the CDR3 is TGTGCCAGCAGCCCTACAGAGAACACTGAAGCTTTCTTT. V usage is TRBV11-1 and J usage is TRBJ2-3, with D unclear. With the DNA end fitting TRBJ1-1 better, the J assignment may be wrong. Germline loops: CDR1 SGHAT, CDR2 FQDESV (reference sequence). The CDR3 consists of 13 residues.

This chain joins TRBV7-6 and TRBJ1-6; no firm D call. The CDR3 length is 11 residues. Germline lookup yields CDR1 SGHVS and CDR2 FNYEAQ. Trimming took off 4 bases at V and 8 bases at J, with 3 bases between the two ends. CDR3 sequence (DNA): TGTGCCAGCAGCTCAGATTCACCCCTCCACTTT. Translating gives CASSSDSPLHF.

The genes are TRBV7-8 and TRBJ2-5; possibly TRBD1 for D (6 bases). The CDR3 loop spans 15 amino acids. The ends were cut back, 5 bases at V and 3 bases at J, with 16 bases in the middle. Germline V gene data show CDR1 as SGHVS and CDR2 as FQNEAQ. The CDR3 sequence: CASSQNREAEETQYF. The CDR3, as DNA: TGTGCCAGCAGCCAAAACAGGGAAGCCGAAGAGACCCAGTACTTC.

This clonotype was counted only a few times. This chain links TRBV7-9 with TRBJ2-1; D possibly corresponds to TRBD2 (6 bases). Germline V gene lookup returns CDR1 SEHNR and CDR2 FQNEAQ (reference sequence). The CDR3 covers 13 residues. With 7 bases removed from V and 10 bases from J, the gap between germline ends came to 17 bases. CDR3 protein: CASTLDGEDEQFF. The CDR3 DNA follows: TGTGCCAGCACCTTGGACGGGGAGGACGAGCAGTTCTTC.